The clone carrying this T cell receptor (beta chain) was counted ten times or more. The data were obtained in a study of neurological immune-mediated disorders. TCRdb analysed the 5' RACE reads with MiXCR anew, one entry per CDR3 protein. The table includes about 80,000 distinct CDR3 sequences, almost 6% detected once. The germline gives CDR1 MNHEY, CDR2 SVGAGI. V was shortened by 8 bases and J by 0 bases, with 7 bases between the two germline ends. CDR3 length equals 12 residues. Time point denoted: longitudinal time-point 2. The genes are TRBV6-5 and TRBJ1-1; the D gene is possibly TRBD1 (5 bases). The sequencing input was PBMCs. The receptor comes from a woman aged 60-75 years with multiple sclerosis. Here the CDR3 DNA reads TGTGCCAGCGGACAATTGAACACTGAAGCTTTCTTT. Residues: CASGQLNTEAFF.